Given below is one T cell receptor (beta chain) in context. The data were obtained in a study of blood T cell repertoires in COVID-19. Looking at the study overall: PBMCs, B-cell-depleted T cells, or T cells were the source of the cDNA or gDNA that made up the material.

Clones were sequenced by immunoSEQ multiplex PCR, and TCRdb holds only the in-frame ones, with some missing. The data contain approximately 200,000 clones, approximately 88% of them seen just once; the ten biggest clones take up 9% to 12%. This CDR3 comprises 14 residues. The germline V gene has CDR1 SGHRS and CDR2 YFSETQ. The ends were cut back, 5 bases at V and 7 bases at J, with 18 bases in the middle. This receptor was identified in a man aged 18 to 29 with acute COVID-19. The gene calls are TRBV5-1 and TRBJ1-1; TRBD1 might be the D (6 bases). The sequenced sample consisted of PBMCs or T cells enriched from blood (not recorded which). CDR3 sequence reads: CASSGNRAYGEAFF. Here the CDR3 DNA reads TGCGCCAGCAGTGGAAACAGGGCATACGGTGAAGCTTTCTTT.